This TCR beta chain was recorded in a study of response to subunit inactivated influenza vaccine. This clonotype has more than one count but fewer than ten. Its antigen remains unidentified. The germline V gene encodes CDR1 MNHEY and CDR2 SMNVEV (reference sequence). This CDR3 is 17 amino acids long. Between the trimmed V and J ends, which lost 5 bases and 4 bases, there was a span of 21 bases. Each CDR3 protein gets one entry after TCRdb re-called the RT-PCR reads with MiXCR. The sample carries 280,000 or so distinct CDR3 sequences, about a fifth recorded once. Study-level results: It was suggested by the authors that few new T cells are recruited by each seasonal influenza vaccination.

Sequencing used PBMCs from blood, obtained approximately 20 months after vaccination. The rearrangement uses TRBV27 and TRBJ1-5, with D possibly being TRBD1 (6 bases). This TCR was sampled from a man aged 50 to 69 who received an inactivated influenza vaccine. CDR3: CASSPWAGGRANQPQHF. CDR3 DNA: TGTGCCAGCAGTCCGTGGGCCGGGGGGCGAGCAAATCAGCCCCAGCATTTT.